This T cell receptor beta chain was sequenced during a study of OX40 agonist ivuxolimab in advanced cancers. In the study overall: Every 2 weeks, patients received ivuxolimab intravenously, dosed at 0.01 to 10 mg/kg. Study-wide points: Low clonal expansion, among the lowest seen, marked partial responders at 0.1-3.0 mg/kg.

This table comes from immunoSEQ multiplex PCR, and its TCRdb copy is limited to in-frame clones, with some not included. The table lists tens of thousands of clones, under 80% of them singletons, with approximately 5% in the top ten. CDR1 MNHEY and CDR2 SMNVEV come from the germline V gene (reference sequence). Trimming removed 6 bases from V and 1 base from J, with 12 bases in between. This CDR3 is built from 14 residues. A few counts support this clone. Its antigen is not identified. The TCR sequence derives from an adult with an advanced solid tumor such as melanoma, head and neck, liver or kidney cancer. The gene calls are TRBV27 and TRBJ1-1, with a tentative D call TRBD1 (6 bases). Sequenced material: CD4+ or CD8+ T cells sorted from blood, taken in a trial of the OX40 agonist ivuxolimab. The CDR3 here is CASSATGKNTEAFF. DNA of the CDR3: TGTGCCAGCAGCGCGACAGGAAAGAACACTGAAGCTTTCTTT.